This passage covers 30 T cell receptor beta chains from one sample sequenced in a study of OX40 agonist ivuxolimab in advanced cancers. TCRdb keeps only in-frame clones here, not all; method: immunoSEQ multiplex PCR. The table has some 65,000 clones, 85% seen once; the top ten hold 3.5% to 4.5%. The material was CD4+ or CD8+ T cells sorted from blood, obtained in a trial of the OX40 agonist ivuxolimab. The receptors derive from an adult with an advanced solid tumor such as melanoma, head and neck, liver or kidney cancer.

V is TRBV28 and J is TRBJ1-2; possibly TRBD1 for D (6 bases). CDR3 length equals 13 residues. Per germline, CDR1 MDHEN and CDR2 SYDVKM. Trimming took off 3 bases at V and 4 bases at J, with 9 bases between the two ends. Here the CDR3 DNA reads TGTGCCAGCAGTTTGGGACACTTCTATGGCTACACCTTC. Translating it yields CASSLGHFYGYTF.

The chain carries TRBV6-5 and TRBJ2-1, with 8 bases fitting TRBD2. Germline V CDR1 and CDR2: MNHEY, SVGAGI. V lost 0 bases, J lost 6 bases, and 7 bases stayed unmatched. The CDR3 loop spans 16 amino acids. The chain's CDR3 is CASSYSELAAPNEQFF. The CDR3 DNA is TGTGCCAGCAGTTACTCGGAACTAGCGGCGCCCAATGAGCAGTTCTTC.

V is TRBV7-9 and J is TRBJ2-1; D assignment may be TRBD1 or TRBD2 (6 bases each). The CDR3 extends over 15 amino acids. Germline V gives CDR1 SEHNR, CDR2 FQNEAQ (reference sequence). Trimming took 3 bases from V and 7 from J, leaving 16 bases between them. DNA of the CDR3: TGTGCCAGCAGCTTTACACAGGGCGGAGGGAATGAGCAGTTCTTC. As protein: CASSFTQGGGNEQFF.

The V and J genes are TRBV6-6 and TRBJ1-1; unclear D gene. Trimming cost V 7 bases and J 0 bases, with 12 bases left between them. CDR1 and CDR2 from the germline V gene are MNHNY and SVGAGI (reference sequence). The CDR3 is made up of 14 amino acids. CDR3: CASTLKGLNTEAFF. Here the CDR3 DNA reads TGTGCCAGCACCCTCAAAGGGTTGAACACTGAAGCTTTCTTT.

The CDR3 DNA follows: TGCGCCAGCAGCTTCGACAGGGCTGGAAACACCATATATTTT. This translates into CASSFDRAGNTIYF. This chain uses TRBV5-1 with TRBJ1-3; 7 positions agree with TRBD1. The CDR3 totals 14 residues. Germline values: CDR1 SGHRS, CDR2 YFSETQ. The trim removed 2 bases at V and 2 bases at J, leaving 1 base unmatched.

The V gene is TRBV5-5, the J gene TRBJ1-1, with TRBD1 as a possible D gene (5 bases). This CDR3 has 14 amino acids. Germline-derived CDR1 and CDR2 are SGHKS and YYEKEE (reference sequence). V dropped 0 bases and J dropped 7 bases, with 13 bases sitting between them. The CDR3 DNA follows: TGTGCCAGCAGCTTGGCCCCAGGAACAGGTGAAGCTTTCTTT. Translation gives CASSLAPGTGEAFF.

The V call is TRBV9, the J call TRBJ2-1; D unclear. The CDR3 loop spans 13 amino acids. Deletions cut 4 bases from V and 7 bases from J, with 12 bases between. Germline CDR1 SGDLS, CDR2 YYNGEE. The CDR3 region is CASSLGNLNEQFF. The CDR3 DNA reads TGTGCCAGCAGCCTGGGTAATCTTAATGAGCAGTTCTTC.

Here the CDR3 reads CASSQPGNSPLHF. Here the CDR3 DNA reads TGCGCCAGCAGCCAGCCAGGGAATTCACCCCTCCACTTT. This chain connects TRBV4-1 to TRBJ1-6; weak D call: TRBD1 (5 bases). V lost 3 bases and J lost 7, with 7 bases in between. Per the germline V gene, CDR1 is MGHRA and CDR2 is YSYEKL. There are 13 residues in the CDR3.

The chain has TRBV14 and TRBJ1-6; D uncertain. The V end lost 3 bases, the J end lost 5 bases, and 14 bases lay between the germline ends. The CDR3 contains 16 residues. Germline CDR1 and CDR2: SGHDN and FVKESK. The CDR3 DNA follows: TGTGCCAGCAGCCACAGACTCGGGCTAGATAATTCACCCCTCCACTTT. It specifies CASSHRLGLDNSPLHF. The full variable domain, with the rest looked up from reference TRBV14 and TRBJ1-6, is EAGVTQFPSHSVIEKGQTVTLRCDPISGHDNLYWYRRVMGKEIKFLLHFVKESKQDESGMPNNRFLAERTGGTYSTLKVQPAELEDSGVYFCASSHRLGLDNSPLHFGNGTRLTVT.

The rearrangement links TRBV6-6 to TRBJ2-3; TRBD1 matches at 7 bases. The CDR3 runs to 12 residues. Germline CDR1 and CDR2: MNHNY and SVGAGI (reference sequence). V lost 1 base, J lost 10 bases, and 2 bases stayed unmatched. In DNA, the CDR3 is TGTGCCAGCAGTTACTGGGACAGCCCGCAGTATTTT. Translated: CASSYWDSPQYF.

The sample holds one count of this clone. This rearrangement joins TRBV5-4 to TRBJ2-7; 9 bases align to TRBD1. After removal of 0 bases from V and 6 bases from J, the junction contained 7 bases not matched to a gene. CDR1 is SGHNT, CDR2 YYREEE, per germline (reference sequence). This CDR3 contains 15 residues. CDR3 nucleotide sequence: TGTGCCAGCAGCTTGGAGGGGACAGGGTTGGGCGAGCAGTACTTC. Translating it yields CASSLEGTGLGEQYF.

CDR3 sequence (DNA): TGTGCCAGCAGCTTAGCGAAGGGCTCCTACGAGCAGTACTTC. This sequence encodes CASSLAKGSYEQYF. The chain is built from TRBV7-9 and TRBJ2-7; D call uncertain. Germline CDR1 is SEHNR and CDR2 is FQNEAQ (reference sequence). V was cut by 0 bases and J by 0 bases, with 6 bases left in between. CDR3 length: 14 residues. The entire variable domain, with the rest obtained from reference TRBV7-9 and TRBJ2-7, is as follows: DTGVSQNPRHKITKRGQNVTFRCDPISEHNRLYWYRQTLGQGPEFLTYFQNEAQLEKSRLLSDRFSAERPKGSFSTLEIQRTEQGDSAMYLCASSLAKGSYEQYFGPGTRLTVT.

CDR3 in DNA: TGTGCCAGCAGAAACCCGGGACAGACGTTTGGGACCCAGTACTTC. Amino acids: CASRNPGQTFGTQYF. The genes are TRBV2 and TRBJ2-5; 7 nucleotides agree with TRBD1. Germline V CDR1 and CDR2: SNHLY, FYNNEI. The V segment lost 6 bases and the J segment 7 bases; nucleotides outside the gene matches: 14. CDR3 size: 15 residues.

In DNA, the CDR3 is TGTGCCTGGAGCCTACAGGGGGGCACTGAAGCTTTCTTT. It encodes CAWSLQGGTEAFF. The J gene is TRBJ1-1, the V gene TRBV30; 8 bases line up with TRBD1. This CDR3 has 13 amino acids. V shed 3 bases, J shed 4 bases, and the junction held 4 bases outside the gene matches. Germline V gene lookup returns CDR1 GTSNPN and CDR2 SVGIG (reference sequence).

This rearrangement joins TRBV5-1 to TRBJ2-7; D may be TRBD1 (5 bases). CDR3 length: 14 amino acids. The V gene's germline CDR1 is SGHRS and CDR2 YFSETQ. Trimming stripped 1 base from V and 2 bases from J, with 10 bases between. CDR3 region: CASSLTDRAYEQYF. Here the CDR3 DNA reads TGCGCCAGCAGCTTGACCGACAGAGCCTACGAGCAGTACTTC.

J is TRBJ2-6 and V is TRBV6-6; D call uncertain. CDR1 is MNHNY, CDR2 SVGAGI, per germline (reference sequence). Trimming removed 0 bases from V and 2 bases from J, with 5 bases in between. The CDR3 contains 15 residues. This CDR3 reads CASSYSTAGANVLTF. The CDR3 DNA reads as TGTGCCAGCAGTTACTCGACCGCTGGGGCCAACGTCCTGACTTTC.

V gene TRBV12-5 combines with J gene TRBJ2-5; no reliable D call. The V end lost 2 bases, the J end lost 4 bases, and 5 bases lay between the germline ends. The CDR3 spans 12 residues. Germline V lookup: CDR1 LGHNT, CDR2 FRNRAP. For the CDR3, the DNA is TGTGCTAGTGGTTTGACTGGAGAGACCCAGTACTTC. This translates into CASGLTGETQYF.

This clone was picked up one time. This chain links TRBV7-9 with TRBJ1-1; 7 bases are a match to TRBD1. The CDR3 is made up of 14 amino acids. J lost 5 bases, V lost 2 bases, and 5 bases had no gene match. CDR1 SEHNR and CDR2 FQNEAQ come from the germline V gene (reference sequence). Here the CDR3 DNA reads TGTGCCAGCAGCTTACGGCAGGGGGTTACTGAAGCTTTCTTT. It encodes CASSLRQGVTEAFF. Full variable domain (rest looked up from reference TRBV7-9 and TRBJ1-1): DTGVSQNPRHKITKRGQNVTFRCDPISEHNRLYWYRQTLGQGPEFLTYFQNEAQLEKSRLLSDRFSAERPKGSFSTLEIQRTEQGDSAMYLCASSLRQGVTEAFFGQGTRLTVV.

The CDR3 region has the DNA TGTGCCAGCAGGGCGGACAGCGATCTCACTGAAGCTTTCTTT. This translates into CASRADSDLTEAFF. V and J are TRBV2 and TRBJ1-1, with a weak D call TRBD1 (6 bases). V was clipped by 6 bases and J by 4 bases, with 15 bases between them. The germline gives CDR1 SNHLY, CDR2 FYNNEI. The CDR3 loop spans 14 amino acids.

The chain recombines TRBV6-5 with TRBJ2-7, with TRBD1 matching over 8 bases. Germline V gene lookup returns CDR1 MNHEY and CDR2 SVGAGI. This CDR3 spans 15 amino acids. The ends lost 6 bases at V and 3 bases at J; junction bases unmatched: 10. Here the CDR3 reads CASRRTRDRNYEQYF. The CDR3 bases are TGTGCCAGCAGGAGGACACGGGACAGGAACTACGAGCAGTACTTC.

The genes are TRBV19 and TRBJ2-2, with 7 bases that match TRBD2. Trimming took 0 bases from V and 3 from J; bases not matched to a gene: 4. The CDR3 spans 16 residues. The germline CDR1 and CDR2 sequences are LNHDA and SQIVND (reference sequence). In nucleotides, the CDR3 is TGTGCCAGTAGTATAGACGGGACTATCTACACCGGGGAGCTGTTTTTT. Translating it yields CASSIDGTIYTGELFF.

The J gene is TRBJ2-7, the V gene TRBV6-5; D is possibly TRBD1 or TRBD2 (6 bases each). The CDR3 runs 13 residues. V was cut by 5 bases and J by 6 bases, with 14 bases left in between. Germline V CDR1 and CDR2: MNHEY, SVGAGI. The CDR3 spells CASSRTGAPEQYF. CDR3 nucleotides: TGTGCCAGCAGTCGAACGGGGGCACCCGAGCAGTACTTC.

Here the CDR3 DNA reads TGTGCCAGCAGTACGGACAGGTATTCCTACGAGCAGTACTTC. It encodes CASSTDRYSYEQYF. This chain connects TRBV2 to TRBJ2-7; 7 nucleotides agree with TRBD1. J gave up 1 base and V 5 bases, and 5 bases lay outside the gene matches. Germline CDR1 reads SNHLY; CDR2 reads FYNNEI. The CDR3 length is 14 residues. The full variable domain, with the rest looked up from reference TRBV2 and TRBJ2-7, is EPEVTQTPSHQVTQMGQEVILRCVPISNHLYFYWYRQILGQKVEFLVSFYNNEISEKSEIFDDQFSVERPDGSNFTLKIRSTKLEDSAMYFCASSTDRYSYEQYFGPGTRLTVT.

The chain carries TRBV19 and TRBJ1-1; a possible D gene is TRBD1 (5 bases). The CDR3 contains 15 residues. CDR1 is LNHDA, CDR2 SQIVND, per germline (reference sequence). The V gene lost 7 bases and the J gene lost 0 bases, with 15 bases spanning the gap. The CDR3 nucleotides are TGTGCCAGTACCCCCTTGGGGGTTCTGAACACTGAAGCTTTCTTT. Protein: CASTPLGVLNTEAFF.

The chain has TRBV4-1 and TRBJ2-7; D is tentatively TRBD1 or TRBD2 (5 bases each). The CDR3 extends over 13 amino acids. The ends were cut back, 3 bases at V and 2 bases at J, with 8 bases in the middle. Germline V gene sequence: CDR1 MGHRA, CDR2 YSYEKL. CDR3 coding DNA: TGCGCCAGCAGCCAGGGACGCCCCTACGAGCAGTACTTC. This gives the protein CASSQGRPYEQYF.

J is TRBJ2-1 and V is TRBV6-5; D assignment may be TRBD1 or TRBD2 (5 bases each). The V gene's germline CDR1 is MNHEY and CDR2 SVGAGI. This CDR3 is built from 16 residues. V was cut by 2 bases and J by 7 bases, with 18 bases left in between. In DNA form, the CDR3 reads TGTGCCAGCAGTTACGATACCGGGACCCCAACAAATGAGCAGTTCTTC. Protein sequence: CASSYDTGTPTNEQFF.

Only one count was recorded for this clone. DNA of the CDR3: TGTGCCAGCAGACGACAGGGGGCCTACGAGCAGTACTTC. Residues: CASRRQGAYEQYF. V is TRBV6-1 and J is TRBJ2-7; 9 bases line up with TRBD1. After removal of 6 bases from V and 2 bases from J, the junction contained 2 bases not matched to a gene. Per germline, CDR1 MNHNS and CDR2 SASEGT. The CDR3 length is 13 residues.

CDR3 in amino acids: CASSGTGTLNTEAFF. DNA for the CDR3: TGTGCCAGCAGTGGTACCGGGACGTTGAACACTGAAGCTTTCTTT. The chain has TRBV6-6 and TRBJ1-1, with a tentative D call TRBD1 (5 bases). The ends were cut back, 5 bases at V and 0 bases at J, with 13 bases in the middle. From germline, CDR1 is MNHNY and CDR2 SVGAGI (reference sequence). There are 15 residues in the CDR3.

This clone was seen a few times. This rearrangement joins TRBV19 to TRBJ1-2; 7 bases are shared with TRBD1. The CDR3 length is 14 residues. V shed 4 bases and J 5 bases; nucleotides not matched to a gene: 7. Germline V CDR1 and CDR2: LNHDA, SQIVND (reference sequence). The CDR3 sequence: CASSTSTGRYGYTF. The CDR3 DNA follows: TGTGCCAGTAGTACCTCGACAGGGAGGTATGGCTACACCTTC.

Details on this clone: Likely a read error: the CDR3 ends without its conserved phenylalanine or tryptophan. The chain joins TRBV28 to TRBJ1-1, with D tentatively TRBD1 (5 bases). The length of the CDR3 is 16 residues. The V and J ends lost 4 bases and 2 bases respectively, with 17 bases between them. Looked up from germline, CDR1 is MDHEN and CDR2 is SYDVKM. The CDR3 DNA is TGTGCCAGCAGTTACTACGGAGCTAGGGGTAACACTGAAGCTTTCCTT. It is translated as CASSYYGARGNTEAFL.